Described below is a single T cell receptor (beta chain) sequence and its context. There is no known antigen for this receptor. Per-nucleotide qualities are absent, and no much larger clonotype sits a single base away. The data are from a study of T cell responses to AZD1222 COVID-19 vaccine (dated by TCRdb to about 2021). Regarding the research as a whole: A total of 233 trial participants underwent TCR sequencing, of whom nearly 210 had received two doses of AZD1222 and approximately 26 had received two doses of the MenACWY control vaccine. Trial participants were enrolled by age into 18-55, 56-69 and 70-plus year subgroups, with roughly 160, 29 and 62 TCR-sequenced participants respectively. Overall study outcomes, separate from this receptor: Participants were mostly white British, with more females than males. The authors suggested clonal diversity may have been underestimated. Conclusions about previously exposed vaccinees were limited because only six AZD1222 recipients were SARS-CoV-2 seropositive at baseline. Because no samples from the day 14 peak response were available, repertoires could be characterized only after the peak T cell response. Spike-specific TCR breadth and depth rose significantly after two AZD1222 doses compared with day 0 and with MenACWY recipients. In the small 56-69-year group, the increase in depth fell short of significance, most likely because of low power. The vaccine-associated CD4 TCRs covered the entire spike protein, and the dominant responses fell in regions 160-218 and 743-854. Reportedly, close to half of the unique spike-specific TCRs recognized epitopes lying outside the regions that are mutated in the B.1.351 and B.1.1.7 variants.

The CDR3 regions of human TCRbeta chains were analyzed by immunosequencing. In the authors' own workflow: Repertoire TCRs were matched against a reference library of SARS-CoV-2-specific TCRs generated with the MIRA antigen-specificity platform. Breadth was defined as the fraction of unique TCRs that were SARS-CoV-2-associated, and depth was defined as the fraction of total T cells that were SARS-CoV-2-associated. Using the MIRA data, each spike-specific TCR was mapped to the spike region that the TCR reacts to and placed in a CD4 or CD8 class. Log10-transformed breadth and depth values were compared by one-way ANOVA with Sidak's multiple comparisons tests. Here the immuneACCESS table is served through TCRdb, limited to in-frame sequences with V and J called. Missing clones are a known gap in these copies; in checked studies unresolved V genes cover under half, and the rest lacks a known reason. The V and J calls and clone size are taken from that table; D and trimming were inferred from the DNA. The sample contains roughly 120,000 clones, about 85% of them found a single time. The ten largest account for less than 3.5% of the sample.

According to the study, the label for this sample's time point signals: about 28 days (+/-7) after the second vaccine dose. AZD1222 recipients whose second dose came at about 4 weeks and those whose second dose came at about 12 weeks were combined into one group, since spike-specific TCR depth and breadth did not differ between the two schedules. Samples from vaccinated people were obtained from the UK trials COV001 and COV002, which included a single-blind randomized controlled phase 2/3 trial of AZD1222 (ChAdOx1 nCoV-19) in healthy adults. For TCRbeta chain sequencing, PBMC samples were collected from trial participants at day 0 and at day 28 after the second dose. Trimming costs V 3 bases and J 6 bases, and their ends lie 12 bases apart. The CDR3 sequence holds 12 residues, the cysteine and phenylalanine included. The kept DNA is CDR3 alone, 36 bases in frame from the first base. CDR1 is given as DFQATT and CDR2 as SNEGSKA, both from the germline V gene (reference sequence).

The sequencing here drew on peripheral blood, taken 28 days after the second AZD1222 dose. The chain joins TRBV20-1 to TRBJ2-7, with no confidently assigned D gene. This clonotype originated in an adult who received the AZD1222 COVID-19 vaccine. The nucleotides are TGCAGTGCTAGTTGGTCCCCTCGCGAGCAGTACTTC. This sequence encodes CSASWSPREQYF.